The 13 T cell receptor beta chains in this list originate from one sample, sequenced in a study of shared clonotypes between healthy human individuals. Only in-frame clones appear in the TCRdb table, and some are missing; sequencing was by immunoSEQ multiplex PCR. This sample has 2 million to 2.5 million clones, with approximately 94% found just once. Selected positively for CCR7 and CD45RO-negative, naive CD8 cells excluded terminally differentiated effector memory CD45RA+ cells. The source material was naive CD8+ T cells from PBMCs. The receptor set was obtained from a man aged 18 to 29 in good health. Some clones in this sample may be carry-over from other donors' samples.

The chain links TRBV14 to TRBJ1-5, with unresolved D. From germline, CDR1 is SGHDN and CDR2 FVKESK. Trimming took off 4 bases at V and 10 bases at J, with 14 bases between the two ends. The CDR3 spans 13 residues. DNA of the CDR3: TGTGCCAGCAGCCCCCATCTCCTGGCTCCCCAGCATTTT. Translating gives CASSPHLLAPQHF.

This chain connects TRBV28 to TRBJ1-2; TRBD1 agrees at 7 bases. CDR3 length: 14 residues. Looked up from germline, CDR1 is MDHEN and CDR2 is SYDVKM. Unmatched junction bases numbered 8, after V lost 2 bases and J lost 8 bases. The CDR3 region is CASSLGSRGHGYTF. The CDR3 DNA is TGTGCCAGCAGTTTAGGTTCTAGGGGGCACGGCTACACCTTC.

The rearrangement links TRBV27 to TRBJ2-4; TRBD2 aligns across 8 bases. Trimming cost V 5 bases and J 8 bases; bases outside gene matches: 8. The CDR3 has 14 amino acids. The germline gives CDR1 MNHEY, CDR2 SMNVEV (reference sequence). The CDR3 region has the DNA TGTGCCAGCAGTGATGGACTAGCTAGGGACATTCAGTACTTC. It is translated as CASSDGLARDIQYF.

The chain recombines TRBV7-9 with TRBJ2-7; D is tentatively TRBD1 or TRBD2 (5 bases each). Germline V gene lookup returns CDR1 SEHNR and CDR2 FQNEAQ (reference sequence). V lost 5 bases, J lost 0 bases, and 14 bases lay in between. The CDR3 has 15 residues. Written as DNA, the CDR3 is TGTGCCAGCAGCCCCCCGAGGGGTAACTCCTACGAGCAGTACTTC. Encoded protein: CASSPPRGNSYEQYF.

V usage is TRBV29-1 and J usage is TRBJ2-1, with 10 bases fitting TRBD2. CDR3 length: 15 residues. V dropped 3 bases and J dropped 0; count of bases not matched to a gene: 2. Germline V CDR1 and CDR2: SQVTM, ANQGSEA. CDR3 amino acids: CSVDSSGSSYNEQFF. CDR3 DNA sequence: TGCAGCGTTGACTCTAGCGGGAGCTCCTACAATGAGCAGTTCTTC.

This clone has more than one count but fewer than ten. In the same sample, other DNA sequences code for this CDR3. The chain couples TRBV28 to TRBJ1-1; D not resolved. The CDR3 extends over 12 amino acids. CDR1 is MDHEN and CDR2 is SYDVKM in the germline V gene. V shed 3 bases and J shed 4 bases, with 6 bases lying between them. The CDR3, as DNA: TGTGCCAGCAGTTTTGGAGGCACTGAAGCTTTCTTT. Translation: CASSFGGTEAFF. The complete variable domain, with remaining parts taken from reference TRBV28 and TRBJ1-1, reads DVKVTQSSRYLVKRTGEKVFLECVQDMDHENMFWYRQDPGLGLRLIYFSYDVKMKEKGDIPEGYSVSREKKERFSLILESASTNQTSMYLCASSFGGTEAFFGQGTRLTVV.

This clone was seen only once. The chain combines TRBV5-5 with TRBJ1-4, with TRBD1 matching 7 bases. V shed 10 bases and J 7 bases; nucleotides not matched to a gene: 10. Germline-derived CDR1 and CDR2 are SGHKS and YYEKEE (reference sequence). The CDR3 consists of 13 residues. Written as DNA, the CDR3 is TGTGCCCCAGGGGGGAGTTTGGGTGAAAAACTGTTTTTT. It codes for CAPGGSLGEKLFF.

The gene calls are TRBV7-9 and TRBJ2-5, with D possibly being TRBD1 or TRBD2 (6 bases each). The CDR3 has 16 residues. Trimming shortened V by 1 base and J by 4 bases, and 16 bases separated the two germline ends. Germline V CDR1 and CDR2: SEHNR, FQNEAQ (reference sequence). The CDR3 coding sequence is TGTGCCAGCAGCTTAGACGATCCGGGGGCTGGAGAGACCCAGTACTTC. It codes for CASSLDDPGAGETQYF.

The genes are TRBV10-1 and TRBJ2-5, with no clear D. The CDR3 covers 15 residues. V lost 0 bases and J lost 5, with 13 bases in between. Looked up from germline, CDR1 is WNHNN and CDR2 is SYGVQD (reference sequence). CDR3 sequence reads: CASSESRTDGETQYF. As DNA, the CDR3 is TGCGCCAGCAGTGAGTCTCGTACCGATGGGGAGACCCAGTACTTC.

The gene calls are TRBV2 and TRBJ2-5; no clear D. The V end was cut by 4 bases, the J end by 5 bases, with 5 bases between. This CDR3 comprises 11 residues. The V gene's germline CDR1 is SNHLY and CDR2 FYNNEI. The CDR3 is CASSVRETQYF. Written as DNA, the CDR3 is TGTGCCAGCAGTGTTAGGGAGACCCAGTACTTC.

J is TRBJ2-1 and V is TRBV29-1; D possibly uses TRBD1 or TRBD2 (6 bases each). The CDR3 contains 15 residues. CDR1 and CDR2 from the germline V gene are SQVTM and ANQGSEA. V was clipped by 3 bases and J by 9 bases, with 21 bases between them. The CDR3 loop is CSVDAPVFGGLEQFF. The CDR3 coding sequence is TGCAGCGTTGATGCCCCCGTTTTCGGGGGCCTTGAGCAGTTCTTC.

The rearrangement joins TRBV4-2 to TRBJ1-5; unclear D gene. The germline gives CDR1 LGHNA, CDR2 YNFKEQ. Trimming shortened V by 1 base and J by 6 bases, and 13 bases separated the two germline ends. The CDR3 length is 15 residues. CDR3 sequence: CASSQGRPTGQPQHF. CDR3 in DNA: TGTGCCAGCAGCCAAGGCCGACCGACGGGTCAGCCCCAGCATTTT.

This chain links TRBV7-2 with TRBJ2-2; 10 nucleotides agree with TRBD1. CDR1 is SGHTA and CDR2 is FQGNSA in the germline V gene. CDR3 length: 15 amino acids. The trim removed 5 bases at V and 5 bases at J, leaving 5 bases unmatched. CDR3 in amino acids: CASSDRGRWTGELFF. For the CDR3, the DNA is TGTGCCAGCAGCGACAGGGGGCGCTGGACCGGGGAGCTGTTTTTT.